The T cell receptor (beta chain) under discussion was sequenced for a study of shared clonotypes between healthy human individuals. In the study overall: Three plates were used per donor for CD4 naive, three for CD4 memory, two for CD8 naive and one for CD8 memory. Findings of the study overall: Owing to a small donor count, the genetic and exposure-history diversity represented was limited.

This clone has just a few counts. Its specificity is not known. Profiling relied on immunoSEQ multiplex PCR, and the TCRdb table lists in-frame clones only, not all of them. This table has 950,000 to 1,300,000 clones, about 75% appearing once. The V end lost 4 bases, the J end lost 5 bases, and 19 bases lay between the germline ends. Per the germline V gene, CDR1 is SEHNR and CDR2 is FQNEAQ (reference sequence). CDR3 length: 16 residues. This sequence joins TRBV7-9 and TRBJ2-3; D is perhaps TRBD2 (6 bases). The specimen was memory CD4+ T cells sorted from blood. The subset: CD45RA-negative fraction. This TCR came from a man younger than 35 in good health. Written as DNA, the CDR3 is TGTGCCAGCAGCTACACCGGAGGGCCTTTAGGAGATACGCAGTATTTT. Translation gives CASSYTGGPLGDTQYF.